This T cell receptor beta chain was profiled in a study of read filtering for tumor transcriptome and immune sequencing. Study as a whole: Revised staging placed eight or nine patients in R-ISS I, around 15 in II, 6 or 7 in III. After DNase treatment, RNA was made into whole-transcriptome libraries.

As regards this clonotype: Antigen: not known.

Molecular barcoded adaptors covering alpha/delta and beta/gamma chains were used on around 370 ng RNA. TCRdb ran MiXCR on the reads and lists one entry per CDR3 protein. This sample has about 38,000 distinct CDR3 sequences, with approximately 14% found just once. Study observations and caveats: The CD138-negative fraction was mixed bone marrow immune cells, not pure T cells.

The specimen was a population of CD138-negative cells sorted from bone marrow. The TCR was taken from a donor aged 40 or older with multiple myeloma.

The chain's CDR3 is CASSFSNYGYTF. DNA of the CDR3: TGTGCCAGCAGTTTCTCTAACTATGGCTACACCTTC. The rearrangement links TRBV28 to TRBJ1-2, with D unresolved. Deletions cut 3 bases from V and 0 bases from J, with 2 bases between. The CDR3 totals 12 residues. Germline V gives CDR1 MDHEN, CDR2 SYDVKM.